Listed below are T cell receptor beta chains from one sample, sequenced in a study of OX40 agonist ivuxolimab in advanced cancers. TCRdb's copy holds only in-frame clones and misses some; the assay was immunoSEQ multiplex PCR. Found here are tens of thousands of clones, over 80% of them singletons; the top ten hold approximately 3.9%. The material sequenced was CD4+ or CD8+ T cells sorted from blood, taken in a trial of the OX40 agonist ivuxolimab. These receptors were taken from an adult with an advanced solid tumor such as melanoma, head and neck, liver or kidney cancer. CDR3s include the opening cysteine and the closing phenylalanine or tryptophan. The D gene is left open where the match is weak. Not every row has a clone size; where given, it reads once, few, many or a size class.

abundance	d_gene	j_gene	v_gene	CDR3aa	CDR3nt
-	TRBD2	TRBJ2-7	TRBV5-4	CASSFSTGGYEQYF	TGTGCCAGCAGCTTTAGTACGGGAGGCTACGAGCAGTACTTC
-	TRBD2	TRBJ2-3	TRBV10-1	CASSGAGTSPDTQYF	TGCGCCAGCAGTGGAGCCGGGACTAGCCCAGATACGCAGTATTTT
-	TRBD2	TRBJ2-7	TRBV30	CAWSVAGGVYEQYF	TGTGCCTGGAGTGTTGCGGGAGGGGTCTACGAGCAGTACTTC
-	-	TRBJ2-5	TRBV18	CASSPPGGVKTQYF	TGTGCCAGCTCACCACCAGGAGGGGTCAAGACCCAGTACTTC
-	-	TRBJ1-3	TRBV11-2	CASSLDPNSGNTIYF	TGTGCCAGCAGCTTAGACCCCAACTCTGGAAACACCATATATTTT
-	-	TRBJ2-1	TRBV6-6	CASSRDESGSYNEQFF	TGTGCCAGCAGCCGGGACGAGAGCGGCTCCTACAATGAGCAGTTCTTC
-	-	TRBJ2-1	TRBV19	CASSLTPISAGPYNEQFF	TGTGCCAGTAGTTTAACCCCTATATCTGCGGGGCCCTACAATGAGCAGTTCTTC
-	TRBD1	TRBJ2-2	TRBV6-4	CASSAGTDTGELFF	TGTGCCAGCAGTGCCGGGACAGACACCGGGGAGCTGTTTTTT
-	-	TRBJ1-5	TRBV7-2	CASSLNSNQPQHF	TGTGCCAGCAGCTTAAATAGCAATCAGCCCCAGCATTTT
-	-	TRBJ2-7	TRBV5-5	CASSLAPSYEQYF	TGTGCCAGCAGCTTGGCACCGTCCTACGAGCAGTACTTC
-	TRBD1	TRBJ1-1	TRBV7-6	CASSRDRGTEAFF	TGTGCCAGCAGCAGGGACAGGGGCACTGAAGCTTTCTTT
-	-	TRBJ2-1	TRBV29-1	CSVEEGRGVSGEQFF	TGCAGCGTTGAAGAGGGGCGAGGCGTCTCGGGTGAGCAGTTCTTC
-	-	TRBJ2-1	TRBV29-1	CSVDWGWSGLGYNEQFF	TGCAGCGTTGATTGGGGGTGGTCGGGGCTCGGCTACAATGAGCAGTTCTTC
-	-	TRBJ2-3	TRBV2	CASKGTSSHTDTQYF	TGTGCCAGCAAGGGTACTAGCTCCCACACAGATACGCAGTATTTT
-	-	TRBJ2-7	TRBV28	CASSENLTPYEQYF	TGTGCCAGCAGTGAGAATCTAACACCCTACGAGCAGTACTTC
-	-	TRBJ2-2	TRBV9	CASSVDTGELFF	TGTGCCAGCAGCGTAGACACCGGGGAGCTGTTTTTT
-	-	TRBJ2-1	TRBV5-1	CASSLVRGGSYNEQFF	TGCGCCAGCAGCTTAGTACGGGGCGGTTCCTACAATGAGCAGTTCTTC
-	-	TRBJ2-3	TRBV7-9	CASSLGTGTDTQYF	TGTGCCAGCAGCTTAGGGACAGGCACAGATACGCAGTATTTT
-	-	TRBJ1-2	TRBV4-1	CASSQLDSYTF	TGCGCCAGCAGCCAGTTAGACAGCTACACCTTC
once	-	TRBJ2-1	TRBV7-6	CASSLVGGDLGNEQFF	TGTGCCAGCAGCTTAGTGGGGGGAGATCTGGGAAATGAGCAGTTCTTC
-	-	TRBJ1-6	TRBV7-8	CACLAAVNSPLHF	TGTGCCTGCTTAGCGGCAGTTAATTCACCCCTCCACTTT
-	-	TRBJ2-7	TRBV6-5	CASSYGVGAREQYF	TGTGCCAGCAGTTACGGTGTAGGGGCCCGAGAGCAGTACTTC
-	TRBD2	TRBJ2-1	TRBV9	CASSVATSGRARDEQFF	TGTGCCAGCAGCGTAGCAACTAGCGGGAGGGCCAGGGATGAGCAGTTCTTC
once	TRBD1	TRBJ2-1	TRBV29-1	CSVDRGQAVNEQFF	TGCAGCGTTGACAGGGGGCAGGCTGTCAATGAGCAGTTCTTC
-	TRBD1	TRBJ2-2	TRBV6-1	CASSEPTGASGELFF	TGTGCCAGCAGTGAGCCGACAGGGGCATCCGGGGAGCTGTTTTTT
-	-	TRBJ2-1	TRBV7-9	CASSQPNHRAYNEQFF	TGTGCCAGCAGCCAACCTAATCACAGGGCTTACAATGAGCAGTTCTTC
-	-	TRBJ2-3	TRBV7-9	CASSLVGAGTDTQYF	TGTGCCAGCAGCTTAGTAGGGGCGGGCACAGATACGCAGTATTTT
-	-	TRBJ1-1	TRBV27	CASSPLLTAEAFF	TGTGCCAGCAGCCCCCTCCTTACGGCAGAAGCTTTCTTT
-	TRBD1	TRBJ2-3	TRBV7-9	CASPYRGSTDTQYF	TGTGCCAGCCCCTACAGGGGAAGCACAGATACGCAGTATTTT
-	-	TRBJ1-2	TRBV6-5	CASSYFEESNYGYTF	TGTGCCAGCAGTTATTTTGAAGAGTCTAACTATGGCTACACCTTC
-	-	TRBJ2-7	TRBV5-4	CASTTMGVYEQYF	TGTGCCAGCACCACCATGGGAGTCTACGAGCAGTACTTC
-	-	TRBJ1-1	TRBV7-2	CASSPKGVVDFTEAFF	TGTGCCAGCAGCCCAAAGGGGGTTGTGGATTTCACTGAAGCTTTCTTT
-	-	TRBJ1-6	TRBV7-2	CASSSYTGGSSPLHF	TGTGCCAGCAGCTCGTACACCGGGGGTTCCTCACCCCTCCACTTT
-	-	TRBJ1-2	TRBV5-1	CASSWDTNYGYTF	TGCGCCAGCAGCTGGGACACGAACTATGGCTACACCTTC
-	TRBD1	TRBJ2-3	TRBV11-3	CASSGRTGGTDTQYF	TGTGCCAGCAGCGGCAGGACAGGGGGCACAGATACGCAGTATTTT
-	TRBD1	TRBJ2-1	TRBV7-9	CASSSTGSGWNEQFF	TGTGCCAGCAGCTCGACAGGGTCGGGTTGGAATGAGCAGTTCTTC
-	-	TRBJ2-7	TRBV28	CASLGSYEQYF	TGTGCCAGCCTCGGGTCCTACGAGCAGTACTTC
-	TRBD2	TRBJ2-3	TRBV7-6	CASSQEVGASGRTDTQYF	TGTGCCAGCAGCCAGGAGGTGGGGGCTAGCGGGCGCACAGATACGCAGTATTTT
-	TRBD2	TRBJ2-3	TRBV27	CASSLGGRVSDTQYF	TGTGCCAGCAGTTTAGGGGGGAGGGTCAGCGATACGCAGTATTTT
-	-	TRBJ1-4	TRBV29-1	CSVETRSTNEKLFF	TGCAGCGTTGAAACAAGGTCAACTAATGAAAAACTGTTTTTT
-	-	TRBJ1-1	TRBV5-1	CASRRGPTEAFF	TGCGCCAGCAGGCGCGGTCCCACTGAAGCTTTCTTT
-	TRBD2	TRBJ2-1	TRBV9	CASSAREGPYNEQFF	TGTGCCAGCAGCGCCCGGGAGGGCCCCTACAATGAGCAGTTCTTC
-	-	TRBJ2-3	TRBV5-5	CASSWEGDTDTQYF	TGTGCCAGCAGCTGGGAAGGGGACACAGATACGCAGTATTTT
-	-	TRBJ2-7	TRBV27	CASSPRDDGWTEQYF	TGTGCCAGCAGTCCCCGGGACGACGGGTGGACCGAGCAGTACTTC
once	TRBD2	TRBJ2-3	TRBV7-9	CASSLGAGGPTDTQYF	TGTGCCAGCAGCTTAGGTGCGGGAGGACCCACAGATACGCAGTATTTT
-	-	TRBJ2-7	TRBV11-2	CASSLEMSRPLTYEQYF	TGTGCCAGCAGCTTAGAAATGTCCAGGCCGCTTACCTACGAGCAGTACTTC
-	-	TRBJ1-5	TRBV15	CATSKRSTGGQPQHF	TGTGCCACCAGCAAAAGATCGACAGGTGGACAGCCCCAGCATTTT
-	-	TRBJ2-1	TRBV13	CASNRGRSAYNEQFF	TGTGCCAGCAACCGCGGCAGGTCGGCCTACAATGAGCAGTTCTTC
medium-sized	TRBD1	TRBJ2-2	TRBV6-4	CASRDRDTGELFF	TGTGCCAGCAGGGACAGGGACACCGGGGAGCTGTTTTTT
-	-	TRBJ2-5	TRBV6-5	CASSYSRWIGGETQYF	TGTGCCAGCAGTTACTCCCGTTGGATAGGCGGCGAGACCCAGTACTTC
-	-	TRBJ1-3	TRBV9	CASSVESEPNTIYF	TGTGCCAGCAGCGTAGAGTCAGAGCCGAACACCATATATTTT
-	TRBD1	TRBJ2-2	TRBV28	CASSPGTGTGELFF	TGTGCCAGCAGCCCCGGGACAGGGACTGGGGAGCTGTTTTTT
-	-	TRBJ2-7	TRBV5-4	CASSLGVTSVEQYF	TGTGCCAGCAGCTTGGGGGTTACGTCTGTCGAGCAGTACTTC
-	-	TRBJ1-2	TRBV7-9	CASSLTGTSNYGYTF	TGTGCCAGCAGCTTAACGGGGACTTCTAACTATGGCTACACCTTC
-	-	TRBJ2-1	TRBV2	CAILYYSLNNEQFF	TGTGCCATACTTTATTATTCCTTGAACAATGAGCAGTTCTTC